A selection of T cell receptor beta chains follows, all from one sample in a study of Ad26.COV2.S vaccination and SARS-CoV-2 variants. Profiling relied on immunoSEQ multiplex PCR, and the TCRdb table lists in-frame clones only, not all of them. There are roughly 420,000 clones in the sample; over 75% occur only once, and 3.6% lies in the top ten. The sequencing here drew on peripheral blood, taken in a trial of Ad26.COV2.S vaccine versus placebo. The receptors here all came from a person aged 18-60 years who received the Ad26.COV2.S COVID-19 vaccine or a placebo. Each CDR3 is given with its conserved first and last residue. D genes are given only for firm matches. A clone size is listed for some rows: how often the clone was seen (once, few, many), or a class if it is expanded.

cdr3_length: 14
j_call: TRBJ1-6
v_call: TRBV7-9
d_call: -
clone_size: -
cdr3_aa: CASSFMRGDSPLHF
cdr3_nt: TGTGCCAGCAGCTTTATGAGGGGGGACTCACCCCTCCACTTT

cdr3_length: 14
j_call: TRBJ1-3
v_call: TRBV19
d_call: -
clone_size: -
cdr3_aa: CASRRAGTGNTIYF
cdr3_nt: TGTGCCAGTAGGCGGGCAGGGACTGGAAACACCATATATTTT

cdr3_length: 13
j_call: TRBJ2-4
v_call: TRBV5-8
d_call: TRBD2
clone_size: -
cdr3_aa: CASSKRGMNIQYF
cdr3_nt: TGTGCCAGCAGCAAGCGGGGGATGAACATTCAGTACTTC

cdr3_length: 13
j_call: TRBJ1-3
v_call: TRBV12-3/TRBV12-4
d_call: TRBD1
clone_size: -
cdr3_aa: CASIRQGGNTIYF
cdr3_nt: TGTGCCAGCATCCGACAGGGGGGAAACACCATATATTTT

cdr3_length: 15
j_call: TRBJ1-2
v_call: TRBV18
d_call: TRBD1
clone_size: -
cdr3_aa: CASSPPGQPRYGYTF
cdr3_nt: TGTGCCAGCTCACCACCGGGACAGCCTCGCTATGGCTACACCTTC

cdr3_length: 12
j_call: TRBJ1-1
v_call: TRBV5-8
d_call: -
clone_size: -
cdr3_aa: CASSSMRTEAFF
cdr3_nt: TGTGCCAGCAGCTCGATGAGAACTGAAGCTTTCTTT

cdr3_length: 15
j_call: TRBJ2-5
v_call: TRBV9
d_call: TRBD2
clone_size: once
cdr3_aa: CASSVRPGRGETQYF
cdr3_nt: TGTGCCAGCAGCGTACGTCCAGGGCGGGGGGAGACCCAGTACTTC

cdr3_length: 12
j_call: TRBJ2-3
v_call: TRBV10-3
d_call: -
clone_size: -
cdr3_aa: CAISGRTDTQYF
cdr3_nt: TGTGCCATCAGTGGACGCACAGATACGCAGTATTTT

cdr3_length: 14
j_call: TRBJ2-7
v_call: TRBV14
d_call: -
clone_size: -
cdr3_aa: CASNQASSPYEQYF
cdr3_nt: TGTGCCAGCAACCAAGCCTCCAGTCCCTACGAGCAGTACTTC

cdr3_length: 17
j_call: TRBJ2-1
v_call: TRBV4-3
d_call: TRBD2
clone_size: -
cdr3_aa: CASSQDTLAGSYNEQFF
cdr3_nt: TGCGCCAGCAGCCAAGATACGCTAGCGGGATCCTACAATGAGCAGTTCTTC

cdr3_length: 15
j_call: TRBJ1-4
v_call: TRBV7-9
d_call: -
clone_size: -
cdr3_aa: CASSPNREANEKLFF
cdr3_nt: TGTGCCAGCAGCCCCAACAGGGAAGCTAATGAAAAACTGTTTTTT

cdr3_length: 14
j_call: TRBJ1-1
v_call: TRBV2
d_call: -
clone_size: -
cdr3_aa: CASSVGQRNTEAFF
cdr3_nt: TGTGCCAGCAGCGTTGGACAGCGGAACACTGAAGCTTTCTTT

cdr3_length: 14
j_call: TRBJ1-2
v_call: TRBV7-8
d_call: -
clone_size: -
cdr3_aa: CASSLGTLNYGYTF
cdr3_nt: TGTGCCAGCAGCCTGGGGACACTCAACTATGGCTACACCTTC

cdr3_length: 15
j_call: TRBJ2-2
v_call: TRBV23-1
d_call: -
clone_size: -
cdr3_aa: CASNLGDSFTGELFF
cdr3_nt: TGCGCCAGCAACCTAGGGGATTCCTTCACCGGGGAGCTGTTTTTT

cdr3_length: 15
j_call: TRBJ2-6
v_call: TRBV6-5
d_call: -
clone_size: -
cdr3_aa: CASSADPSGANVLTF
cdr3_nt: TGTGCCAGCAGCGCAGACCCGTCTGGGGCCAACGTCCTGACTTTC

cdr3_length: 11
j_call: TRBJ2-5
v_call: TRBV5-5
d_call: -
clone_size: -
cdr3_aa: CASTLQETQYF
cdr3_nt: TGTGCCAGCACCCTACAAGAGACCCAGTACTTC

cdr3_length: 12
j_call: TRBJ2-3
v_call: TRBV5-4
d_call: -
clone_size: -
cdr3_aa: CASRGVTDTQYF
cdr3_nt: TGTGCCAGCAGGGGGGTCACAGATACGCAGTATTTT

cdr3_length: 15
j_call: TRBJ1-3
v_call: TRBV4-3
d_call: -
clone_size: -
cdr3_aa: CASSQEWVSGNTIYF
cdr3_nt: TGCGCCAGCAGCCAAGAATGGGTCTCTGGAAACACCATATATTTT

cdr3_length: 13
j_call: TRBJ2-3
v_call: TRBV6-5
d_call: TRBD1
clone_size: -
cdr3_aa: CASTRGIADTQYF
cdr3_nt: TGTGCCAGCACCAGGGGGATCGCAGATACGCAGTATTTT